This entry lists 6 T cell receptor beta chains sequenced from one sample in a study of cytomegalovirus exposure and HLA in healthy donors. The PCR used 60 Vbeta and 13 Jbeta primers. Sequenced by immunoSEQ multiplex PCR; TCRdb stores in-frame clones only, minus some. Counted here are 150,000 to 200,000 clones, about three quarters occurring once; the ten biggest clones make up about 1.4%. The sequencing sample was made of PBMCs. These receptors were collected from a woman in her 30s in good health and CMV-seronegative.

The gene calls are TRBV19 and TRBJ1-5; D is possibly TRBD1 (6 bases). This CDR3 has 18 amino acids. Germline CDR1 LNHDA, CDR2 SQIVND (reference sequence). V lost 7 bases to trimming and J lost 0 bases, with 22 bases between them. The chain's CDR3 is CASNPRGLFLASNQPQHF. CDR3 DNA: TGTGCCAGTAACCCCAGGGGACTATTCTTGGCTAGCAATCAGCCCCAGCATTTT.

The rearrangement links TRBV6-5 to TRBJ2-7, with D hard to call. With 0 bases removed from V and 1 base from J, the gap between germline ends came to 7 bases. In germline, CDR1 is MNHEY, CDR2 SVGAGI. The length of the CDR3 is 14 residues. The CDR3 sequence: CASSYSGASYEQYF. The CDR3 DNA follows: TGTGCCAGCAGTTACTCAGGAGCGTCCTACGAGCAGTACTTC.

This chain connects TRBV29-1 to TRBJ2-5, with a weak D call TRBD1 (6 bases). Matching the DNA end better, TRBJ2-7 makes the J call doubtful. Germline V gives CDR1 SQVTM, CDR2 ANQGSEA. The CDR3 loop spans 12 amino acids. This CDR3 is CSVGRGTNEQYF. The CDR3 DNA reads TGCAGCGTTGGTAGGGGGACCAACGAGCAGTACTTC.

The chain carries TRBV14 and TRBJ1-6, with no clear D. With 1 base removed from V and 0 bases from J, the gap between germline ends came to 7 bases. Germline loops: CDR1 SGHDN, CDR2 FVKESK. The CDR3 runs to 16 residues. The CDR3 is CASSQVSSSYNSPLHF. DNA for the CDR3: TGTGCCAGCAGCCAAGTCTCGAGCTCCTATAATTCACCCCTCCACTTT.

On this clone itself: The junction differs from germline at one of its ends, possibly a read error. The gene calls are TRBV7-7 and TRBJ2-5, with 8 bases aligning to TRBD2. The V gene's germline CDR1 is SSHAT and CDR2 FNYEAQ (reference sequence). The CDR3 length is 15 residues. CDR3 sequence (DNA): TGTGCTAGCAGCTTAACTAGCGGTTTACAAGAGACCCAGTACTTC. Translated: CASSLTSGLQETQYF.

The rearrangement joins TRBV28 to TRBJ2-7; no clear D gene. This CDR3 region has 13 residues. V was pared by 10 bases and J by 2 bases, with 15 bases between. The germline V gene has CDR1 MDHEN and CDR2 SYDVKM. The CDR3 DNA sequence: TGTGCCACTTCGACACGACAAACCTACGAGCAGTACTTC. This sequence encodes CATSTRQTYEQYF. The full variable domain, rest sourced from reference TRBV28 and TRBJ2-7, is DVKVTQSSRYLVKRTGEKVFLECVQDMDHENMFWYRQDPGLGLRLIYFSYDVKMKEKGDIPEGYSVSREKKERFSLILESASTNQTSMYLCATSTRQTYEQYFGPGTRLTVT.